Here is one TCR beta chain with its context. The antigen remains unidentified. The data stem from a study of T cell responses to AZD1222 COVID-19 vaccine. Study-wide findings and caveats: Seropositivity was recorded at baseline in only a handful of AZD1222 recipients. Regions 160-218 and 743-854 dominated among vaccine-associated CD4 TCRs spanning spike.

Clones were read by immunoSEQ multiplex PCR, and TCRdb kept only the in-frame ones, dropping some. The sample shows more than 140,000 clones, about 90% of them seen only once. This material consisted of peripheral blood, taken on day 0 of AZD1222 vaccination. The sequence was collected from an adult in good health.

CDR3 DNA sequence: TGTGCCAGCAGCTTAAGGCGGAACTGGGGCTCTGGAAACACCATATATTTT. Amino acid sequence: CASSLRRNWGSGNTIYF. This sequence joins TRBV7-8 and TRBJ1-3; unclear D gene. Germline loops: CDR1 SGHVS, CDR2 FQNEAQ. V was clipped by 2 bases and J by 0 bases, with 14 bases between them. The CDR3 consists of 17 residues.